Below are 15 T cell receptor beta chains sequenced from a single sample in a study of B cell selection in AIRE deficiency. Clones were sequenced by immunoSEQ multiplex PCR, and TCRdb holds only the in-frame ones, with some missing. The sample carries 20,000 to 25,000 clones, roughly 97% recorded once. Conventional CD4 T cells were sorted as CD4+CD127+ cells. The sequenced material came from conventional CD4+ T cells sorted from PBMCs. The receptors were sampled from a human donor with AIRE deficiency.

This chain joins TRBV10-3 and TRBJ1-4; D perhaps matches TRBD1 (6 bases). Germline V gene lookup returns CDR1 ENHRY and CDR2 SYGVKD. The CDR3 runs to 12 residues. The V gene lost 6 bases and the J gene lost 8 bases, with 10 bases spanning the gap. The CDR3 sequence is CAISRGREKLFF. The CDR3 coding sequence is TGTGCCATCAGCAGGGGTCGAGAAAAACTGTTTTTT.

The chain has TRBV5-4 and TRBJ1-1, with D perhaps matching TRBD1 (6 bases). CDR1 and CDR2 from the germline V gene are SGHNT and YYREEE (reference sequence). V was shortened by 3 bases and J by 3 bases, with 9 bases between the two germline ends. The CDR3 runs to 13 residues. CDR3 region: CASSSGQDTEAFF. CDR3 bases: TGTGCCAGCAGCTCGGGACAAGACACTGAAGCTTTCTTT.

The chain links TRBV11-2 to TRBJ1-5; TRBD1 aligns across 8 bases. Germline trimming cut 5 bases from V and 4 bases from J; bases unmatched to any gene: 7. Per the germline V gene, CDR1 is SGHAT and CDR2 is FQNNGV. This CDR3 contains 15 residues. The chain's CDR3 is CASSTRTGKNQPQHF. The CDR3 DNA follows: TGTGCCAGCAGCACCAGGACAGGGAAAAATCAGCCCCAGCATTTT. Full variable domain (rest looked up from reference TRBV11-2 and TRBJ1-5): EAGVAQSPRYKIIEKRQSVAFWCNPISGHATLYWYQQILGQGPKLLIQFQNNGVVDDSQLPKDRFSAERLKGVDSTLKIQPAKLEDSAVYLCASSTRTGKNQPQHFGDGTRLSIL.

The V call is TRBV7-2, the J call TRBJ2-3; TRBD2 matches at 7 bases. The CDR3 is made up of 15 amino acids. With 5 bases clipped from V and 6 bases from J, the junction kept 11 bases outside the gene matches. The V gene's germline CDR1 is SGHTA and CDR2 FQGNSA. CDR3 amino acids: CASSLQTSPIDTQYF. CDR3 sequence (DNA): TGTGCCAGCAGCCTCCAGACTAGCCCAATCGATACGCAGTATTTT.

The V call is TRBV27, the J call TRBJ2-1; 9 nucleotides agree with TRBD2. The V and J ends lost 2 bases and 1 base, in that order; junction bases with no gene match: 0. CDR1 is MNHEY and CDR2 is SMNVEV in the germline V gene (reference sequence). The length of the CDR3 is 15 residues. The CDR3 DNA is TGTGCCAGCAGTTTACTAGCGGGGTCCTACAATGAGCAGTTCTTC. Encoded protein: CASSLLAGSYNEQFF.

This chain joins TRBV7-3 and TRBJ2-3; perhaps TRBD2 as D (5 bases). This CDR3 is built from 15 residues. V was clipped by 5 bases and J by 0 bases, with 12 bases between them. The germline V gene encodes CDR1 SGHTA and CDR2 FQGTGA. CDR3 coding DNA: TGTGCCAGCAGCCTGACAAGCGGAAGCACAGATACGCAGTATTTT. It encodes CASSLTSGSTDTQYF.

The chain employs TRBV30 and TRBJ2-3; 9 bases are a match to TRBD2. The CDR3 consists of 18 residues. V lost 4 bases and J lost 5; bases outside the gene matches: 19. Germline lookup yields CDR1 GTSNPN and CDR2 SVGIG (reference sequence). Written as DNA, the CDR3 is TGTGCCTGGAAAACTTTAGCGGGAGAATATCTTTGGAAAGATACGCAGTATTTT. Translation gives CAWKTLAGEYLWKDTQYF.

The V call is TRBV28, the J call TRBJ2-5; 10 bases are shared with TRBD1. V was pared by 4 bases and J by 2 bases, with 7 bases of the junction left unmatched. Germline V gives CDR1 MDHEN, CDR2 SYDVKM. This CDR3 region has 16 residues. Written as DNA, the CDR3 is TGTGCCAGCAGTTCGTCGGGACAGGGGATGCAAGAGACCCAGTACTTC. This gives the protein CASSSSGQGMQETQYF.

The rearrangement uses TRBV5-4 and TRBJ2-3; 10 nucleotides match TRBD2. The CDR3 extends over 15 amino acids. Looked up from germline, CDR1 is SGHNT and CDR2 is YYREEE (reference sequence). Unmatched junction bases numbered 5, after V lost 1 base and J lost 6 bases. DNA for the CDR3: TGTGCCAGCAGCTTGAGCGGGAGGGCGTCGGATACGCAGTATTTT. This sequence encodes CASSLSGRASDTQYF.

The gene calls are TRBV7-6 and TRBJ1-5; D unclear. The CDR3 covers 18 residues. Germline V gives CDR1 SGHVS, CDR2 FNYEAQ. Trimming removed 2 bases from V and 0 bases from J, with 17 bases in between. CDR3 coding DNA: TGTGCCAGCAGCTTAAGGGCCCCGTGGGAGAATAGCAATCAGCCCCAGCATTTT. Translation gives CASSLRAPWENSNQPQHF. Full variable domain (missing parts from reference TRBV7-6 and TRBJ1-5): GAGVSQSPRYKVTKRGQDVALRCDPISGHVSLYWYRQALGQGPEFLTYFNYEAQQDKSGLPNDRFSAERPEGSISTLTIQRTEQRDSAMYRCASSLRAPWENSNQPQHFGDGTRLSIL.

The rearrangement joins TRBV19 to TRBJ1-1; D remains unclear. Trimming left V 6 bases short and J 2 bases short, with 13 bases between. The CDR3 is made up of 14 amino acids. The germline V gene has CDR1 LNHDA and CDR2 SQIVND (reference sequence). DNA for the CDR3: TGTGCCAGTAGGAGGAGGAGAACTAACACTGAAGCTTTCTTT. This encodes CASRRRRTNTEAFF.

The chain couples TRBV5-4 to TRBJ2-3; a possible D gene is TRBD2 (5 bases). Trimming removed 0 bases at V and 3 bases at J, with 11 bases between. Looked up from germline, CDR1 is SGHNT and CDR2 is YYREEE (reference sequence). The CDR3 is 15 residues long. The CDR3 DNA reads TGTGCCAGCAGCTTGGGTCTGGAGGAGACAGATACGCAGTATTTT. Its translation: CASSLGLEETDTQYF.

This CDR3 is CAISDPGVNTEAFF. CDR3 nucleotides: TGTGCCATCAGTGACCCAGGGGTGAACACTGAAGCTTTCTTT. The V gene is TRBV10-3, the J gene TRBJ1-1; a possible D gene is TRBD1 (6 bases). CDR1 is ENHRY, CDR2 SYGVKD, per germline. V was trimmed by 3 bases and J by 0 bases, leaving 8 bases between them. The CDR3 has 14 residues.

The chain uses TRBV9 and TRBJ2-6; possibly TRBD2 for D (6 bases). V gave up 2 bases and J gave up 0 bases, with 15 bases separating them. Germline V gene sequence: CDR1 SGDLS, CDR2 YYNGEE. The CDR3 length is 18 residues. The CDR3 loop is CASSVVSIGSSGANVLTF. CDR3 DNA sequence: TGTGCCAGCAGCGTCGTCTCAATCGGGAGCTCTGGGGCCAACGTCCTGACTTTC.

The V and J genes are TRBV7-2 and TRBJ2-3; 8 bases align to TRBD2. V lost 1 base, J lost 2 bases, and 5 bases stayed unmatched. Germline V gives CDR1 SGHTA, CDR2 FQGNSA. CDR3 length equals 16 residues. CDR3 in DNA: TGTGCCAGCAGCTTAGGGCTAGCGGGCAACACAGATACGCAGTATTTT. Protein product: CASSLGLAGNTDTQYF. Using reference TRBV7-2 and TRBJ2-3 for the parts outside the CDR3, the full variable domain is GAGVSQSPSNKVTEKGKDVELRCDPISGHTALYWYRQSLGQGLEFLIYFQGNSAPDKSGLPSDRFSAERTGGSVSTLTIQRTQQEDSAVYLCASSLGLAGNTDTQYFGPGTRLTVL.